This is a list of T cell receptor beta chains from one sample in a study of cytomegalovirus exposure and HLA in healthy donors. Sequencing used immunoSEQ multiplex PCR; TCRdb keeps in-frame clones, though not all of them. The repertoire includes about 250,000 clones, 78% of them detected once, and about 0.5% sits in the top ten. The sequencing input was PBMCs. These receptors were collected from a boy younger than 18 in good health and CMV-seronegative. Each CDR3 is given with its conserved first and last residue. Fields, in order: V gene, D gene, clone size, J gene, CDR3 DNA, CDR3 protein. D genes are given only for firm matches. The size entry is marked missing in some rows and otherwise reads once, few, many or a size class.

v_call: TRBV9
d_call: TRBD2
clone_size: NA
j_call: TRBJ2-2
cdr3_nt: TGTGCCAGCAGCGTGGGGACTAGCGAATACACCGGGGAGCTGTTTTTT
cdr3_aa: CASSVGTSEYTGELFF

v_call: TRBV19
d_call: NA
clone_size: NA
j_call: TRBJ1-1
cdr3_nt: TGTGCCAGTTACCACAGGGTCGGCGGCACTGAAGCTTTCTTT
cdr3_aa: CASYHRVGGTEAFF

v_call: TRBV4-1
d_call: TRBD1
clone_size: NA
j_call: TRBJ1-1
cdr3_nt: TGCGCCAGCAGCCACCGGGGACAGCCGAACACTGAAGCTTTCTTT
cdr3_aa: CASSHRGQPNTEAFF

v_call: TRBV29-1
d_call: TRBD2
clone_size: NA
j_call: TRBJ2-5
cdr3_nt: TGCAGCGTTCTTGGCGGGGGGGCCCCAGAGACCCAGTACTTC
cdr3_aa: CSVLGGGAPETQYF

v_call: TRBV7-3
d_call: TRBD2
clone_size: NA
j_call: TRBJ2-3
cdr3_nt: TGTGCCAGCAGCTTCAAGCGGGGGGGATTCACAGATACGCAGTATTTT
cdr3_aa: CASSFKRGGFTDTQYF

v_call: TRBV5-1
d_call: NA
clone_size: NA
j_call: TRBJ2-1
cdr3_nt: TGCGCCAGCAGTCTAGGAGCGGTGAGCTCCTACAATGAGCAGTTCTTC
cdr3_aa: CASSLGAVSSYNEQFF

v_call: TRBV11-3
d_call: NA
clone_size: NA
j_call: TRBJ2-7
cdr3_nt: TGTGCCAGCAGCCTCCGGACAGGGAGGGGCTCCTACGAGCAGTACTTC
cdr3_aa: CASSLRTGRGSYEQYF

v_call: TRBV4-1
d_call: TRBD1
clone_size: NA
j_call: TRBJ2-7
cdr3_nt: TGCGCCAGCAGCCAGAACCCCCTGACAGGGAGATACGAGCAGTACTTC
cdr3_aa: CASSQNPLTGRYEQYF

v_call: TRBV19
d_call: NA
clone_size: NA
j_call: TRBJ2-2
cdr3_nt: TGTGCCAGTAGTTCCGGGACTCGATTAACCGGGGAGCTGTTTTTT
cdr3_aa: CASSSGTRLTGELFF

v_call: TRBV2
d_call: NA
clone_size: NA
j_call: TRBJ2-7
cdr3_nt: TGTGCCAGCGCCCGGGGAAACTACGAGCAGTACTTC
cdr3_aa: CASARGNYEQYF

v_call: TRBV5-4
d_call: NA
clone_size: NA
j_call: TRBJ2-7
cdr3_nt: TGTGCCAGCAGCTTTGACGTGGGAGGCGCCGGCGGGGCTTACTTC
cdr3_aa: CASSFDVGGAGGAYF

v_call: TRBV10-2
d_call: NA
clone_size: NA
j_call: TRBJ2-1
cdr3_nt: TGCGCCAGCAGTGGGGGTAGCGTCTCCTACAATGAGCAGTTCTTC
cdr3_aa: CASSGGSVSYNEQFF

v_call: TRBV2
d_call: TRBD1
clone_size: once
j_call: TRBJ1-1
cdr3_nt: TGTGCCAGCAGTCCTCTCCGACAGGGGGCAGAAGCTTTCTTT
cdr3_aa: CASSPLRQGAEAFF

v_call: TRBV7-2
d_call: TRBD1
clone_size: NA
j_call: TRBJ2-7
cdr3_nt: TGTGCCAGCCGGGACAGGTCCTACGAGCAGTACTTC
cdr3_aa: CASRDRSYEQYF

v_call: TRBV6-5
d_call: TRBD1
clone_size: NA
j_call: TRBJ2-3
cdr3_nt: TGTGCCAGCAGTCGGACAGGGACAATAGATACGCAGTATTTT
cdr3_aa: CASSRTGTIDTQYF

v_call: TRBV13
d_call: NA
clone_size: NA
j_call: TRBJ2-7
cdr3_nt: TGTGCCAGCAGCTTCCAGGGAAGCGAGCAGTACTTC
cdr3_aa: CASSFQGSEQYF

v_call: TRBV5-1
d_call: TRBD1
clone_size: NA
j_call: TRBJ1-3
cdr3_nt: TGCGCCAGCAGCTTGACAGGGGCCTCTGGAAACACCATATATTTT
cdr3_aa: CASSLTGASGNTIYF

v_call: TRBV27
d_call: NA
clone_size: NA
j_call: TRBJ2-7
cdr3_nt: TGTGCCAGCAGTCTTACAGGGTTGTACTCCTACGAGCAGTACTTC
cdr3_aa: CASSLTGLYSYEQYF

v_call: TRBV27
d_call: TRBD1
clone_size: NA
j_call: TRBJ1-1
cdr3_nt: TGTGCCAGCAGTTCATACAGGGGGGGCACTGAAGCTTTCTTT
cdr3_aa: CASSSYRGGTEAFF

v_call: TRBV6-6
d_call: NA
clone_size: NA
j_call: TRBJ1-1
cdr3_nt: TGTGCCAGCAGTAATCCGGGGGGCCTGAACACTGAAGCTTTCTTT
cdr3_aa: CASSNPGGLNTEAFF

v_call: TRBV10-3
d_call: TRBD2
clone_size: NA
j_call: TRBJ2-1
cdr3_nt: TGTGCCATCAGTGAGTCGATATATGGACTCGAGCGGGGGGCCAATGAGCAGTTCTTC
cdr3_aa: CAISESIYGLERGANEQFF

v_call: TRBV15
d_call: NA
clone_size: NA
j_call: TRBJ1-2
cdr3_nt: TGTGCCACCAGCAGGGGTGCGGGTGATGGCTACACCTTC
cdr3_aa: CATSRGAGDGYTF

v_call: TRBV30
d_call: NA
clone_size: NA
j_call: TRBJ1-2
cdr3_nt: TGTGCCTGGAGTGCAGGGAGGGACTATGGCTACACCTTC
cdr3_aa: CAWSAGRDYGYTF

v_call: TRBV30
d_call: NA
clone_size: NA
j_call: TRBJ1-2
cdr3_nt: TGTGCCTGGGGGCCGGGAGGGTACTATGGCTACACCTTC
cdr3_aa: CAWGPGGYYGYTF

v_call: TRBV5-1
d_call: NA
clone_size: NA
j_call: TRBJ1-5
cdr3_nt: TGCGCCAGCAGCTTGGAAGGGGCTGGGAATCAGCCCCAGCATTTT
cdr3_aa: CASSLEGAGNQPQHF

v_call: TRBV11-2
d_call: TRBD1
clone_size: NA
j_call: TRBJ1-2
cdr3_nt: TGTGCCAGCAGGAGACAGGACAGGGGCTATGGCTACACCTTC
cdr3_aa: CASRRQDRGYGYTF

v_call: TRBV5-1
d_call: TRBD2
clone_size: NA
j_call: TRBJ2-1
cdr3_nt: TGCGCCAGCAGCTTGGGCGCCCGGACTAGCGGCCACAATGAGCAGTTCTTC
cdr3_aa: CASSLGARTSGHNEQFF

v_call: TRBV9
d_call: TRBD1
clone_size: NA
j_call: TRBJ2-5
cdr3_nt: TGTGCCAGCAGCGTTGGGACAGGGGTACGTCAAGAGACCCAGTACTTC
cdr3_aa: CASSVGTGVRQETQYF

v_call: TRBV5-1
d_call: TRBD2
clone_size: NA
j_call: TRBJ2-5
cdr3_nt: TGCGCCAGCAGCTCGACTAGCGGGAGGGCCCAAGAGACCCAGTACTTC
cdr3_aa: CASSSTSGRAQETQYF

v_call: TRBV11-2
d_call: TRBD2
clone_size: NA
j_call: TRBJ2-1
cdr3_nt: TGTGCCAGCAGCTCGCTAGCGGGCACAAACAATGAGCAGTTCTTC
cdr3_aa: CASSSLAGTNNEQFF

v_call: TRBV19
d_call: NA
clone_size: NA
j_call: TRBJ1-3
cdr3_nt: TGTGCCAGTAAGGGGGTCGACTCTGGAAACACCATATATTTT
cdr3_aa: CASKGVDSGNTIYF

v_call: TRBV7-9
d_call: TRBD1
clone_size: once
j_call: TRBJ2-7
cdr3_nt: TGTGCCAGCAGCCCCGGGGACAGGGGCTACGAGCAGTACTTC
cdr3_aa: CASSPGDRGYEQYF

v_call: TRBV6-4
d_call: NA
clone_size: NA
j_call: TRBJ1-1
cdr3_nt: TGTGCCATCAGTGGTGGGACTCATTATGAAGCTTTCTTT
cdr3_aa: CAISGGTHYEAFF

v_call: TRBV30
d_call: NA
clone_size: NA
j_call: TRBJ1-1
cdr3_nt: TGTGCCTGGAGCCCCTCGAGGTCTGAAGCTTTCTTT
cdr3_aa: CAWSPSRSEAFF

v_call: TRBV27
d_call: TRBD2
clone_size: NA
j_call: TRBJ2-7
cdr3_nt: TGTGCCAGCCGATATGGACTAGCGGAGGGATACGAGCAGTACTTC
cdr3_aa: CASRYGLAEGYEQYF

v_call: TRBV7-3
d_call: NA
clone_size: once
j_call: TRBJ1-5
cdr3_nt: TGTGCCAGCAGCTTAAAAGGGGGTCAGCCCCAGCATTTT
cdr3_aa: CASSLKGGQPQHF

v_call: TRBV5-1
d_call: NA
clone_size: NA
j_call: TRBJ1-1
cdr3_nt: TGCGCCAGCAGCCCAGAGGGGAACACTGAAGCTTTCTTT
cdr3_aa: CASSPEGNTEAFF

v_call: TRBV2
d_call: NA
clone_size: NA
j_call: TRBJ2-5
cdr3_nt: TGTGCCAGCAGTGAGTCGGTCCAAGAGACCCAGTACTTC
cdr3_aa: CASSESVQETQYF

v_call: TRBV5-5
d_call: NA
clone_size: few
j_call: TRBJ1-3
cdr3_nt: TGTGCCAGCAGCTTGTACCAGGGGTCTGGAAACACCATATATTTT
cdr3_aa: CASSLYQGSGNTIYF

v_call: TRBV14
d_call: NA
clone_size: NA
j_call: TRBJ2-1
cdr3_nt: TGTGCCAGCAGCCAAAAAGGGGTAACCTACAATGAGCAGTTCTTC
cdr3_aa: CASSQKGVTYNEQFF

v_call: TRBV19
d_call: NA
clone_size: NA
j_call: TRBJ2-7
cdr3_nt: TGTGCCAGTAGTACCCTGGGGGGGCTTTTCTACGAGCAGTACTTC
cdr3_aa: CASSTLGGLFYEQYF

v_call: TRBV4-1
d_call: TRBD2
clone_size: NA
j_call: TRBJ2-1
cdr3_nt: TGCGCCAGCAGCCACGAGACTAGCCGGTTGGGTGAGCAGTTCTTC
cdr3_aa: CASSHETSRLGEQFF

v_call: TRBV7-2
d_call: TRBD2
clone_size: NA
j_call: TRBJ2-7
cdr3_nt: TGTGCCAGCAGTCTAGCGGGGGGCCCTTACGAGCAGTACTTC
cdr3_aa: CASSLAGGPYEQYF

v_call: TRBV7-8
d_call: NA
clone_size: once
j_call: TRBJ2-5
cdr3_nt: TGTGCCAGCAGCTTATCCCTGGGGGCTGGCAGGCACTTC
cdr3_aa: CASSLSLGAGRHF

v_call: TRBV18
d_call: NA
clone_size: NA
j_call: TRBJ1-5
cdr3_nt: TGTGCCAGCTCACCCCGGGGTTTCAATCAGCCCCAGCATTTT
cdr3_aa: CASSPRGFNQPQHF

v_call: TRBV7-8
d_call: TRBD1
clone_size: NA
j_call: TRBJ1-2
cdr3_nt: TGTGCCAGCAGCTTAGTGGTGGAGACAGGGGGCCCACGGGGTGGCTACACCTTC
cdr3_aa: CASSLVVETGGPRGGYTF

v_call: TRBV6-5
d_call: NA
clone_size: NA
j_call: TRBJ2-5
cdr3_nt: TGTGCCAGCACCCAACGTGGGCTCAAAGAGACCCAGTACTTC
cdr3_aa: CASTQRGLKETQYF

v_call: TRBV5-4
d_call: TRBD1
clone_size: NA
j_call: TRBJ2-7
cdr3_nt: TGTGCCAGCAGCCCGGGACAGGGGTCCTACGAGCAGTACTTC
cdr3_aa: CASSPGQGSYEQYF

v_call: TRBV4-1
d_call: TRBD2
clone_size: NA
j_call: TRBJ2-3
cdr3_nt: TGCGCCAGCAGCCAAGATAGGGCTAGCGGGAGAGATACGCAGTATTTT
cdr3_aa: CASSQDRASGRDTQYF

v_call: TRBV9
d_call: NA
clone_size: NA
j_call: TRBJ1-3
cdr3_nt: TGTGCCAGCAGCGTAGGTCTTCGGGGTTCGGCTGGAAACACCATATATTTT
cdr3_aa: CASSVGLRGSAGNTIYF

v_call: TRBV23-1
d_call: TRBD1
clone_size: NA
j_call: TRBJ2-7
cdr3_nt: TGCGCCAGCAGCCAGGGACAGGGGGTTTGGGAGCAGTACTTC
cdr3_aa: CASSQGQGVWEQYF

v_call: TRBV2
d_call: NA
clone_size: NA
j_call: TRBJ1-2
cdr3_nt: TGTGCCAGCCAGAACGTCCGGACAGATCTACTTCCTAACTATGGCTACACCTTC
cdr3_aa: CASQNVRTDLLPNYGYTF